These 29 T cell receptor beta chains were sequenced from one sample in a study of cytomegalovirus exposure and HLA in healthy donors listed by TCRdb under 2017. Library prep was done by the immunoSEQ multiplex PCR assay. The multiplex PCR relied on a mix of 60 forward primers for TCR Vbeta segments and 13 reverse primers for TCR Jbeta segments. As stored in TCRdb, this immuneACCESS dataset retains in-frame rearrangements with V and J assigned. A fraction of the clones does not appear; measured against another copy, unresolved V genes explain less than half of the discrepancy, and the remainder lacks a known reason. Here the sample has about 130,000 clones; approximately 63% occur a single time. The leading ten clones occupy roughly 1.9% of the sample. Sequencing used PBMCs. These receptors were collected from a woman aged 55-69 years in good health and CMV-seropositive.

This rearrangement joins TRBV10-1 to TRBJ2-7, with D unresolved. The V end lost 3 bases, the J end lost 0 bases, and 9 bases lay between the germline ends. CDR1 is WNHNN, CDR2 SYGVQD, per germline (reference sequence). This CDR3 is built from 14 residues. The CDR3: CASSDRPDSYEQYF. The CDR3 DNA follows: TGCGCCAGCAGTGACAGGCCCGACTCCTACGAGCAGTACTTC.

V gene TRBV5-6 combines with J gene TRBJ1-2, with D hard to call. Trimming removed 4 bases from V and 3 bases from J, with 10 bases in between. In germline, CDR1 is SGHDT, CDR2 YYEEEE. The CDR3 spans 13 residues. In DNA, the CDR3 is TGTGCCAGCAGCACAAACGAATACTATGGCTACACCTTC. Its translation: CASSTNEYYGYTF.

This clone appeared a few times. The gene calls are TRBV5-1 and TRBJ1-1; D not resolved. Looked up from germline, CDR1 is SGHRS and CDR2 is YFSETQ. Deletions cut 0 bases from V and 4 bases from J, with 13 bases between. The length of the CDR3 is 15 residues. The DNA for the CDR3 is TGCGCCAGCAGCTTGGCCACCCGGGTTGGCACTGAAGCTTTCTTT. It codes for CASSLATRVGTEAFF.

The V gene is TRBV2, the J gene TRBJ2-2; tentatively, D is TRBD2 (6 bases). Trimming pared 3 bases from V and 5 bases from J, leaving 10 bases between. In germline, CDR1 is SNHLY, CDR2 FYNNEI. The CDR3 covers 14 residues. The chain's CDR3 is CASSETAGTGELFF. The CDR3 DNA reads TGTGCCAGCAGTGAGACTGCGGGAACCGGGGAGCTGTTTTTT.

The chain carries TRBV6-6 and TRBJ2-1, with TRBD2 identical over 7 bases. This CDR3 has 14 amino acids. Trimming took 9 bases from V and 4 from J; bases not matched to a gene: 9. Germline values: CDR1 MNHNY, CDR2 SVGAGI (reference sequence). CDR3 DNA sequence: TGTGCCAGTCTAGGGGCTAGCGGATACAATGAGCAGTTCTTC. This gives the protein CASLGASGYNEQFF.

The chain combines TRBV6-6 with TRBJ2-3, with no clear D. Trimming took 3 bases from V and 0 from J, leaving 4 bases between them. CDR3 length equals 13 residues. Germline V lookup: CDR1 MNHNY, CDR2 SVGAGI (reference sequence). CDR3 residues: CASSYISTDTQYF. DNA for the CDR3: TGTGCCAGCAGTTATATTAGCACAGATACGCAGTATTTT.

This clone occurred a few times. CDR3 region: CASSLGRSSSYNSPLHF. Written as DNA, the CDR3 is TGTGCCAGCAGTTTAGGGAGGTCTAGCTCCTATAATTCACCCCTCCACTTT. V and J are TRBV27 and TRBJ1-6, with D unresolved. Trimming stripped 2 bases from V and 0 bases from J, with 11 bases between. The CDR3 contains 17 residues. From germline, CDR1 is MNHEY and CDR2 SMNVEV (reference sequence).

The chain employs TRBV7-9 and TRBJ2-3; 8 bases line up with TRBD2. With V trimmed by 5 bases and J by 0 bases, 4 bases remained unmatched. CDR1 is SEHNR, CDR2 FQNEAQ, per germline (reference sequence). The CDR3 covers 15 residues. The CDR3 coding sequence is TGTGCCAGCAGCCTTCGGGAGGGAAGCACAGATACGCAGTATTTT. It codes for CASSLREGSTDTQYF. Using reference TRBV7-9 and TRBJ2-3 for the parts outside the CDR3, the full variable domain is DTGVSQNPRHKITKRGQNVTFRCDPISEHNRLYWYRQTLGQGPEFLTYFQNEAQLEKSRLLSDRFSAERPKGSFSTLEIQRTEQGDSAMYLCASSLREGSTDTQYFGPGTRLTVL.

The chain employs TRBV5-6 and TRBJ2-2; 9 bases map to TRBD1. Trimming cost V 4 bases and J 3 bases; bases outside gene matches: 4. This CDR3 has 15 residues. The germline V gene encodes CDR1 SGHDT and CDR2 YYEEEE. The CDR3 region is CASSPGTGYTGELFF. The CDR3 bases are TGTGCCAGCAGCCCCGGGACAGGGTACACCGGGGAGCTGTTTTTT. Full variable domain (rest looked up from reference TRBV5-6 and TRBJ2-2): DAGVTQSPTHLIKTRGQQVTLRCSPKSGHDTVSWYQQALGQGPQFIFQYYEEEERQRGNFPDRFSGHQFPNYSSELNVNALLLGDSALYLCASSPGTGYTGELFFGEGSRLTVL.

With regard to this clone: Other DNA variants within this sample encode the same CDR3. The V and J genes are TRBV5-1 and TRBJ2-1; 14 bases agree with TRBD2. The junction had 6 bases not matched to a gene; V was cut back by 4 bases and J by 9 bases. This CDR3 region has 15 residues. CDR1 is SGHRS, CDR2 YFSETQ, per germline. The CDR3 nucleotides read TGCGCCAGCAGCCCGGGACTAGCGGGAGAAGGTGAGCAGTTCTTC. It codes for CASSPGLAGEGEQFF.

V is TRBV6-6 and J is TRBJ1-6, with a weak D call TRBD1 (5 bases). The CDR3 covers 12 residues. CDR1 and CDR2 (germline): MNHNY, SVGAGI (reference sequence). V was trimmed by 4 bases and J by 9 bases, leaving 7 bases between them. CDR3 nucleotide sequence: TGTGCCAGCAGTTGGCAGGGTTCACCCCTCCACTTT. Translating gives CASSWQGSPLHF.

The chain is built from TRBV18 and TRBJ1-4, with 9 bases matching TRBD1. V was clipped by 4 bases and J by 7 bases; unmatched bases: 7. The CDR3 totals 15 residues. The germline CDR1 and CDR2 sequences are KGHSH and LQKENI. CDR3 coding DNA: TGTGCCAGCTCACTGGGTGGACAGGGGAGTGAAAAACTGTTTTTT. Translation gives CASSLGGQGSEKLFF. Full variable domain (remainder filled in from reference TRBV18 and TRBJ1-4): NAGVMQNPRHLVRRRGQEARLRCSPMKGHSHVYWYRQLPEEGLKFMVYLQKENIIDESGMPKERFSAEFPKEGPSILRIQQVVRGDSAAYFCASSLGGQGSEKLFFGSGTQLSVL.

The genes are TRBV7-9 and TRBJ1-4; D gene ambiguous. Germline lookup yields CDR1 SEHNR and CDR2 FQNEAQ (reference sequence). The CDR3 length is 13 residues. V lost 5 bases and J lost 5, with 9 bases in between. This CDR3 is CASSLDGNEKLFF. CDR3 bases: TGTGCCAGCAGCCTCGACGGGAATGAAAAACTGTTTTTT.

The CDR3 spells CASSLGLAASEQFF. CDR3 nucleotides: TGTGCCAGCAGCCTGGGACTAGCTGCGAGTGAGCAGTTCTTC. This rearrangement joins TRBV7-9 to TRBJ2-1, with 9 bases lining up with TRBD2. CDR3 length equals 14 residues. The V gene end was trimmed by 5 bases and the J gene end by 9 bases; junction bases not matched to a gene: 8. CDR1 and CDR2 (germline): SEHNR, FQNEAQ (reference sequence).

The V gene is TRBV14, the J gene TRBJ1-2; TRBD1 matches 7 bases. Trimming at V came to 1 base and at J to 7 bases, leaving 6 bases not matched to a gene. This CDR3 has 14 amino acids. Germline V gives CDR1 SGHDN, CDR2 FVKESK. The CDR3 spells CASSQVTGAGGYTF. DNA for the CDR3: TGTGCCAGCAGCCAAGTTACAGGGGCGGGTGGCTACACCTTC. Full variable domain (missing parts from reference TRBV14 and TRBJ1-2): EAGVTQFPSHSVIEKGQTVTLRCDPISGHDNLYWYRRVMGKEIKFLLHFVKESKQDESGMPNNRFLAERTGGTYSTLKVQPAELEDSGVYFCASSQVTGAGGYTFGSGTRLTVV.

The V and J genes are TRBV4-1 and TRBJ2-3; D possibly corresponds to TRBD2 (6 bases). The CDR3 is 17 residues long. Germline CDR1 reads MGHRA; CDR2 reads YSYEKL. V lost 0 bases, J lost 5 bases, and 18 bases lay in between. CDR3 in amino acids: CASSQDRERVSRDTQYF. CDR3 nucleotides: TGCGCCAGCAGCCAAGATAGGGAGCGGGTGAGCCGAGATACGCAGTATTTT.

The chain carries TRBV28 and TRBJ1-2; TRBD1 matches 7 bases. CDR1 is MDHEN and CDR2 is SYDVKM in the germline V gene. This CDR3 is built from 15 residues. J gave up 8 bases and V 8 bases, and 17 bases lay outside the gene matches. CDR3 amino acids: CASLPDIGGGEGYTF. In DNA, the CDR3 is TGTGCCAGCCTTCCGGATATTGGAGGGGGCGAGGGCTACACCTTC.

The V call is TRBV25-1, the J call TRBJ1-2, with D possibly TRBD1 on 6 matching bases. Germline CDR1 reads MGHDK; CDR2 reads SYGVNS. This CDR3 is 14 amino acids long. V lost 5 bases and J lost 7, with 17 bases in between. CDR3 in DNA: TGTGCCAGCAGTCCCCGCGGGGGGCGGGGTGGCTACACCTTC. Its protein product is CASSPRGGRGGYTF.

The chain couples TRBV9 to TRBJ2-1, with 9 positions matching TRBD1. V was pared by 3 bases and J by 2 bases, with 3 bases of the junction left unmatched. CDR1 SGDLS and CDR2 YYNGEE come from the germline V gene. The CDR3 covers 15 residues. The CDR3 nucleotides read TGTGCCAGCAGCGCTGGACAGGGGACCTACAATGAGCAGTTCTTC. Its protein is CASSAGQGTYNEQFF.

This chain joins TRBV4-1 and TRBJ1-5; D uncertain. The length of the CDR3 is 16 residues. From germline, CDR1 is MGHRA and CDR2 YSYEKL. V was cut by 1 base and J by 4 bases, with 14 bases left in between. The CDR3 bases are TGCGCCAGCAGCCAAGGACCGGGATTGGGAAATCAGCCCCAGCATTTT. Protein sequence: CASSQGPGLGNQPQHF.

This chain links TRBV21-1 with TRBJ1-2. TRBV21-1 is listed as a pseudogene. The length of the CDR3 is 11 residues. CDR3 DNA sequence: TGTGCCCGACCGGGATTCTATGGCTACACCTTC. Translation: CARPGFYGYTF.

This chain links TRBV11-2 with TRBJ1-5; tentative D call: TRBD1 (5 bases). V lost 0 bases and J lost 10, with 16 bases in between. The CDR3 is 15 residues long. CDR1 is SGHAT, CDR2 FQNNGV, per germline. For the CDR3, the DNA is TGTGCCAGCAGCTTAGAAGGCAGGGAGGGCGATCCCCAGCATTTT. Amino acid sequence: CASSLEGREGDPQHF.

The chain has TRBV11-2 and TRBJ2-4, with 7 positions matching TRBD1. The J segment lost 4 bases and the V segment lost 8 bases, leaving 5 bases of the junction unmatched. CDR3 length: 13 amino acids. Per germline, CDR1 SGHAT and CDR2 FQNNGV. The CDR3 loop reads CASGRDRKNIQYF. CDR3 nucleotide sequence: TGTGCCAGCGGCCGGGACAGAAAAAACATTCAGTACTTC.

A few counts support this clone. V gene TRBV29-1 combines with J gene TRBJ1-3, with a tentative D call TRBD1 (5 bases). Germline V CDR1 and CDR2: SQVTM, ANQGSEA. Trimming pared 3 bases from V and 4 bases from J, leaving 7 bases between. The CDR3 has 12 residues. This chain's CDR3 is CSVEGHGNTIYF. CDR3 sequence (DNA): TGCAGCGTTGAGGGGCACGGAAACACCATATATTTT.

This clone was seen only a few times. The rearrangement uses TRBV7-8 and TRBJ1-2, with 9 bases identical to TRBD1. The CDR3 has 14 residues. The V gene end was trimmed by 5 bases and the J gene end by 5 bases; junction bases not matched to a gene: 6. CDR1 and CDR2 from the germline V gene are SGHVS and FQNEAQ. CDR3 protein: CASSSGQGIYGYTF. CDR3 DNA sequence: TGTGCCAGCAGCAGCGGACAGGGGATTTATGGCTACACCTTC. The complete variable domain, with remaining parts taken from reference TRBV7-8 and TRBJ1-2, reads GAGVSQSPRYKVAKRGQDVALRCDPISGHVSLFWYQQALGQGPEFLTYFQNEAQLDKSGLPSDRFFAERPEGSVSTLKIQRTQQEDSAVYLCASSSGQGIYGYTFGSGTRLTVV.

The CDR3 region is CASRDEQGLGTEAFF. The CDR3 DNA sequence: TGTGCCAGCAGAGACGAACAGGGGCTTGGGACTGAAGCTTTCTTT. The V and J genes are TRBV27 and TRBJ1-1, with 7 bases fitting TRBD1. Germline values: CDR1 MNHEY, CDR2 SMNVEV (reference sequence). The CDR3 is 15 amino acids. V dropped 6 bases and J dropped 5; count of bases not matched to a gene: 12.

The rearrangement links TRBV6-5 to TRBJ1-2, with D perhaps matching TRBD1 (5 bases). This CDR3 comprises 15 residues. In germline, CDR1 is MNHEY, CDR2 SVGAGI. Deletions cut 0 bases from V and 7 bases from J, with 15 bases between. This CDR3 is CASSYSKGKSGGYTF. CDR3 DNA sequence: TGTGCCAGCAGTTACTCGAAGGGGAAGTCTGGTGGCTACACCTTC.

This chain links TRBV6-1 with TRBJ2-5; the match to TRBD2 covers 8 bases. The V gene end was trimmed by 4 bases and the J gene end by 5 bases; junction bases not matched to a gene: 6. From germline, CDR1 is MNHNS and CDR2 SASEGT. CDR3 length: 14 residues. CDR3 coding DNA: TGTGCCAGCAGTGTCGGCGGGAGGACGGAGACCCAGTACTTC. Translating it yields CASSVGGRTETQYF.

The gene calls are TRBV6-5 and TRBJ2-7; 8 bases line up with TRBD2. The CDR3 is 14 amino acids. The V and J ends lost 7 bases and 7 bases, in that order; junction bases with no gene match: 12. In germline, CDR1 is MNHEY, CDR2 SVGAGI. The CDR3 DNA is TGTGCCAGCAACTTAGCGGGACAATGGAAAGAGCAGTACTTC. Translation: CASNLAGQWKEQYF.